Sequencing of this TCR beta chain was carried out in a study of cytomegalovirus exposure and HLA in healthy donors. Study-wide results and limits: In a later analysis, TCR beta V- and J-gene trimming was associated with a missense DCLRE1C variant.

Points on this clone: Its specificity is not known.

PCR primers comprised 60 Vbeta and 13 Jbeta primers. The data were produced by immunoSEQ multiplex PCR, yet TCRdb's version contains in-frame clones alone and is incomplete. Of 100,000 to 150,000 clones listed, roughly 76% are singletons. The V end was cut by 3 bases, the J end by 4 bases, with 12 bases between. In germline, CDR1 is GTSNPN, CDR2 SVGIG (reference sequence). The CDR3 has 13 residues. The V call is TRBV30, the J call TRBJ1-2, with D perhaps matching TRBD1 (5 bases). The receptor's source is a woman aged 60-70 years in good health and CMV-seropositive. What was sequenced was PBMCs. This chain's CDR3 is CAWSVIDSYGYTF. DNA for the CDR3: TGTGCCTGGAGCGTGATTGACAGCTATGGCTACACCTTC.